The 4 T cell receptor beta chains in this list originate from one sample, sequenced in a study of cytomegalovirus exposure and HLA in healthy donors. Researchers ran the PCR with 60 Vbeta and 13 Jbeta primers. Profiled with immunoSEQ multiplex PCR; TCRdb holds only in-frame clones, not every one. The sample includes about 78,000 clones, less than 75% of them seen just once. The source material was PBMCs. Every receptor here comes from a young man in good health and CMV-seropositive.

J is TRBJ1-6 and V is TRBV6-1; 7 bases fit TRBD1. V gave up 10 bases and J gave up 10 bases; unmatched junction bases: 16. Germline V gene lookup returns CDR1 MNHNS and CDR2 SASEGT. The CDR3 loop spans 15 amino acids. The CDR3 is CATWTGPLGISPLHF. CDR3 sequence (DNA): TGTGCCACATGGACAGGCCCCCTAGGAATCTCACCCCTCCACTTT.

The gene calls are TRBV2 and TRBJ1-1; D unclear. CDR3 length: 14 amino acids. CDR1 and CDR2 (germline): SNHLY, FYNNEI. The ends were cut back, 3 bases at V and 5 bases at J, with 13 bases in the middle. The CDR3 region is CASSEESVGTEAFF. For the CDR3, the DNA is TGTGCCAGCAGTGAGGAGTCCGTCGGGACTGAAGCTTTCTTT.

This clone was observed once. The rearrangement uses TRBV11-2 and TRBJ2-1; 9 bases are shared with TRBD2. V trimming: 4 bases; J trimming: 2 bases; junction bases outside the gene matches: 3. The CDR3 has 15 amino acids. Germline-derived CDR1 and CDR2 are SGHAT and FQNNGV. Here the CDR3 reads CASSSRTSAYNEQFF. The CDR3 DNA is TGTGCCAGCAGCTCCCGGACTAGCGCCTACAATGAGCAGTTCTTC.

The rearrangement links TRBV29-1 to TRBJ2-7; TRBD2 agrees at 7 bases. V gave up 7 bases and J gave up 3 bases; unmatched junction bases: 6. The length of the CDR3 is 12 residues. Germline-derived CDR1 and CDR2 are SQVTM and ANQGSEA. Written as DNA, the CDR3 is TGCAGCGCTCAGGGAGGGAACTACGAGCAGTACTTC. It codes for CSAQGGNYEQYF.